The present TCR beta chain was sequenced within a study of OX40 agonist ivuxolimab in advanced cancers. Looking at the study overall: 30% to 40% of patients had received prior checkpoint inhibitor therapy.

Points from the study as a whole: The authors did not determine the antigen specificity of the expanded peripheral T cells.

Regarding this clone: The antigen remains undetermined.

V shed 7 bases and J 5 bases; nucleotides not matched to a gene: 18. The germline CDR1 and CDR2 sequences are SGDLS and YYNGEE. The CDR3 has 17 amino acids. Only in-frame clones appear in the TCRdb table, and some are missing; sequencing was by immunoSEQ multiplex PCR. The sample contains 70,000 to 95,000 clones, more than 75% of which appear only once. The TCR comes from an adult with an advanced solid tumor such as melanoma, head and neck, liver or kidney cancer. The V and J genes are TRBV9 and TRBJ2-3, with 8 bases aligning to TRBD2. This specimen consisted of CD4+ or CD8+ T cells sorted from blood, obtained in a trial of the OX40 agonist ivuxolimab. The CDR3 region is CASRGERESDTRDTQYF. CDR3 DNA sequence: TGTGCCAGCCGAGGGGAGCGGGAGTCGGATACGCGAGATACGCAGTATTTT.